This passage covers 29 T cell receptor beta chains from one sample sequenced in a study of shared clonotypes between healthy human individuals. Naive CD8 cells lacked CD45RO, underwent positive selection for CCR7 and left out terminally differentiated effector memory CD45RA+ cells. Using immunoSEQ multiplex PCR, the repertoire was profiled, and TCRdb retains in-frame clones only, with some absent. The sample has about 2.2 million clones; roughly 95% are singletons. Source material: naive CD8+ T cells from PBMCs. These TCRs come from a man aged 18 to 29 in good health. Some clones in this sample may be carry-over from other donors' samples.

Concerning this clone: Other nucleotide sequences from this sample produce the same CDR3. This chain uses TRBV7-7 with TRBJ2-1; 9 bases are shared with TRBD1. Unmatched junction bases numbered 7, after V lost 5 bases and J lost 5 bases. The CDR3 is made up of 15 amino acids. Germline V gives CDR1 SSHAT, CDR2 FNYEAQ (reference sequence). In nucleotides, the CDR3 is TGTGCCAGCAGCCTGGGACAGGGTTCTAACAATGAGCAGTTCTTC. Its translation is CASSLGQGSNNEQFF.

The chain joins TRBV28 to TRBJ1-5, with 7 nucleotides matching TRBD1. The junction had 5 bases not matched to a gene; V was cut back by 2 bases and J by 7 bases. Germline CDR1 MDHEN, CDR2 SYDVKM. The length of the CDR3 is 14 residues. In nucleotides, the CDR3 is TGTGCCAGCAGTTTACCAGGGGGGAGGCAGCCCCAGCATTTT. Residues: CASSLPGGRQPQHF.

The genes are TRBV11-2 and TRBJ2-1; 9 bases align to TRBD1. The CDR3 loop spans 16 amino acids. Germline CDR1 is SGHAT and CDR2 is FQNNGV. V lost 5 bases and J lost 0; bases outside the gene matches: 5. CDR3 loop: CASSRDRDSSYNEQFF. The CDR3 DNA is TGTGCCAGCAGCCGGGACAGGGATAGCTCCTACAATGAGCAGTTCTTC.

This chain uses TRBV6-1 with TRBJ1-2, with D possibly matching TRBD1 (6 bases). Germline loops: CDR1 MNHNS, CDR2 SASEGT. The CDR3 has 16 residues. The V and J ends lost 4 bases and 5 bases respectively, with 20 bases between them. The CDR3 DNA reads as TGTGCCAGCAGTGGGCGGACAGAACCAACAACGTATGGCTACACCTTC. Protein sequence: CASSGRTEPTTYGYTF.

The CDR3 loop is CASSQRGAGGTSQETQYF. The CDR3 coding sequence is TGCGCCAGCAGCCAAAGGGGGGCGGGCGGGACTTCTCAAGAGACCCAGTACTTC. The chain couples TRBV4-1 to TRBJ2-5; D may be TRBD1 or TRBD2 (6 bases each). The CDR3 is 18 amino acids. Trimming shortened V by 2 bases and J by 2 bases, and 21 bases separated the two germline ends. Germline V lookup: CDR1 MGHRA, CDR2 YSYEKL.

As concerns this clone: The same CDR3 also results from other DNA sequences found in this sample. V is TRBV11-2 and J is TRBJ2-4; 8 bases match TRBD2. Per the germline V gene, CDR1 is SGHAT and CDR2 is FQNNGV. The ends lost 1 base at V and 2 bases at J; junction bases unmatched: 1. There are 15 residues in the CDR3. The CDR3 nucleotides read TGTGCCAGCAGCTTAGGCGGGGGGTCCAAAAACATTCAGTACTTC. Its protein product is CASSLGGGSKNIQYF.

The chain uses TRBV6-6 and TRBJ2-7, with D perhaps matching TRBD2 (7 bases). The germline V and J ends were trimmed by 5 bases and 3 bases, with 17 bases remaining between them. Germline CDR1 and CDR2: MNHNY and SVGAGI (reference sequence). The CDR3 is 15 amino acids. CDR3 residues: CASSPLGGGYYEQYF. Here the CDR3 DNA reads TGTGCCAGCAGTCCCCTTGGGGGGGGCTACTACGAGCAGTACTTC.

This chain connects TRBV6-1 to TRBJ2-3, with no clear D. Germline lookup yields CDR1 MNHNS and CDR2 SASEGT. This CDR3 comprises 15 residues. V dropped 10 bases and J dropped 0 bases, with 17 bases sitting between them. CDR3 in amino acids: CAIKRADPSTDTQYF. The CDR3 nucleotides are TGTGCCATCAAAAGGGCAGACCCTAGCACAGATACGCAGTATTTT.

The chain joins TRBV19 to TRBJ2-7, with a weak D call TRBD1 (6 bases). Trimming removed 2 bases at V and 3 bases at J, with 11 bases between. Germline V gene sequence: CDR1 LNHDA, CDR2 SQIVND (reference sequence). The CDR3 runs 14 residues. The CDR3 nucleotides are TGTGCCAGTAGTATATCGGCAGGGGTCTACGAGCAGTACTTC. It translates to CASSISAGVYEQYF. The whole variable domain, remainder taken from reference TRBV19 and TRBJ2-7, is DGGITQSPKYLFRKEGQNVTLSCEQNLNHDAMYWYRQDPGQGLRLIYYSQIVNDFQKGDIAEGYSVSREKKESFPLTVTSAQKNPTAFYLCASSISAGVYEQYFGPGTRLTVT.

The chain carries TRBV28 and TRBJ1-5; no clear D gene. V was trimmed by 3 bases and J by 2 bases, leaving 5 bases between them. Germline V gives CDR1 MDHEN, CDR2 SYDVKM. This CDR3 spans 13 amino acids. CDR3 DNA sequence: TGTGCCAGCAGTTTCGTCCGCAATCAGCCCCAGCATTTT. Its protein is CASSFVRNQPQHF.

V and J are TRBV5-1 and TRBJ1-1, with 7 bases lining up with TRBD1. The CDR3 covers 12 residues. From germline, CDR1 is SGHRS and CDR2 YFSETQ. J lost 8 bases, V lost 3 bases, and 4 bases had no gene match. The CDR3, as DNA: TGCGCCAGCAGCTCAAACAGGGGCGAAGCTTTCTTT. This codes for CASSSNRGEAFF.

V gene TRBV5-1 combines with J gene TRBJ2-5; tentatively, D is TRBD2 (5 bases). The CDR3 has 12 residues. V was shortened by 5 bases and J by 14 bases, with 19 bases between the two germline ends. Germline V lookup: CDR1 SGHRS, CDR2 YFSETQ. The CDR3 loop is CASRTGLGIQYF. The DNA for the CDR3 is TGCGCCAGCAGAACCGGACTGGGAATTCAATACTTC.

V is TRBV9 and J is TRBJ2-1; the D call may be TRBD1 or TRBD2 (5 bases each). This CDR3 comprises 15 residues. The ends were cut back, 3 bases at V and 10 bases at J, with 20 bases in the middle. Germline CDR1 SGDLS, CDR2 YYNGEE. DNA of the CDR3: TGTGCCAGCAGCGCAAGACGGGACGCTCCTCTCGAGCAGTTCTTC. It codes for CASSARRDAPLEQFF.

Here the CDR3 reads CASSDEGRPTDTQYF. CDR3 coding DNA: TGTGCCAGCAGTGACGAGGGGAGACCCACAGATACGCAGTATTTT. The gene calls are TRBV6-4 and TRBJ2-3; either TRBD1 or TRBD2 may supply D (5 bases each). CDR1 is MRHNA, CDR2 SNTAGT, per germline. The CDR3 has 15 residues. V was shortened by 2 bases and J by 2 bases, with 11 bases between the two germline ends.

CDR3 DNA: TGTGCCAGCAGCTTGGACAGTCAAGAGACCCAGTACTTC. Translation gives CASSLDSQETQYF. The V call is TRBV5-4, the J call TRBJ2-5; D remains unclear. Per the germline V gene, CDR1 is SGHNT and CDR2 is YYREEE (reference sequence). This CDR3 comprises 13 residues. V lost 0 bases and J 2 bases, leaving 5 bases between the germline ends.

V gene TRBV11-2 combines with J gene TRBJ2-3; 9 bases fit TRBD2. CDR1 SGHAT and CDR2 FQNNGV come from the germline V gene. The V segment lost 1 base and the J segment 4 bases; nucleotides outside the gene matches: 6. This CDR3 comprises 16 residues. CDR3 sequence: CASSLVPSGIADTQYF. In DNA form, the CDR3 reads TGTGCCAGCAGCTTAGTTCCTAGCGGGATCGCAGATACGCAGTATTTT.

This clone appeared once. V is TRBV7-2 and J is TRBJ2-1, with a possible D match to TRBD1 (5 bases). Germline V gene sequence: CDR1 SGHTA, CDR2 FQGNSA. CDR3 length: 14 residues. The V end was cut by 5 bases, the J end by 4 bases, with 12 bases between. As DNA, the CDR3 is TGTGCCAGCAGCCCCCGGACAACTTACAATGAGCAGTTCTTC. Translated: CASSPRTTYNEQFF.

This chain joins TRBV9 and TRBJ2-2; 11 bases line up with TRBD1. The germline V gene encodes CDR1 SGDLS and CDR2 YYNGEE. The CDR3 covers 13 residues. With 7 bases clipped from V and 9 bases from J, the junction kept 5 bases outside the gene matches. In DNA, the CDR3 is TGTGCCAGCGGGGACAGGGGGTCTCGGGAGCTGTTTTTT. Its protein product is CASGDRGSRELFF.

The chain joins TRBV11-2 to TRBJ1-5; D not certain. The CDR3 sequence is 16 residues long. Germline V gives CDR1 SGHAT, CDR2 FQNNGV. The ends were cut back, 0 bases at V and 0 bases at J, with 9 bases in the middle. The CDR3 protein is CASSLEAENSNQPQHF. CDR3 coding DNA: TGTGCCAGCAGCTTAGAAGCAGAAAATAGCAATCAGCCCCAGCATTTT.

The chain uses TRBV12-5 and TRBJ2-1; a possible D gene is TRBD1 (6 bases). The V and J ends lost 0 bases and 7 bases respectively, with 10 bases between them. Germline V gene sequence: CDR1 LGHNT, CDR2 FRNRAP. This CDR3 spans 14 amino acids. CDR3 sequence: CASGLVGARNEQFF. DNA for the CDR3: TGTGCTAGTGGTTTGGTGGGGGCTCGGAATGAGCAGTTCTTC.

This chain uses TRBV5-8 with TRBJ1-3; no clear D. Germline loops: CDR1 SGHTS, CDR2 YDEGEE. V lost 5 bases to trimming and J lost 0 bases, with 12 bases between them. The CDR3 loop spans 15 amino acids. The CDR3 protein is CASSSQKSSGNTIYF. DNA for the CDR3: TGTGCCAGCAGTTCCCAGAAGAGCTCTGGAAACACCATATATTTT. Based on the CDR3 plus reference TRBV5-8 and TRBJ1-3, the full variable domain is EAGVTQSPTHLIKTRGQQATLRCSPISGHTSVYWYQQALGLGLQFLLWYDEGEERNRGNFPPRFSGRQFPNYSSELNVNALELEDSALYLCASSSQKSSGNTIYFGEGSWLTVV.

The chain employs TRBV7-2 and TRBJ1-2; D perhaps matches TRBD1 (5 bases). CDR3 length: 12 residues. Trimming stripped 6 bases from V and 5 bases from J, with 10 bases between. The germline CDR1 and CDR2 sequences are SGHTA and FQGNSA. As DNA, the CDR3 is TGTGCCAGCAGTGCGGGGGGGTATGGCTACACCTTC. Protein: CASSAGGYGYTF.

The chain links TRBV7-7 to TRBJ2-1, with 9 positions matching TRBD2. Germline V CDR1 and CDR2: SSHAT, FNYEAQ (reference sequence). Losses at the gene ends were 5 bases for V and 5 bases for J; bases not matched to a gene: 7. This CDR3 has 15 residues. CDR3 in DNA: TGTGCCAGCAGCCAGGGACTAGCAATCGACAATGAGCAGTTCTTC. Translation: CASSQGLAIDNEQFF.

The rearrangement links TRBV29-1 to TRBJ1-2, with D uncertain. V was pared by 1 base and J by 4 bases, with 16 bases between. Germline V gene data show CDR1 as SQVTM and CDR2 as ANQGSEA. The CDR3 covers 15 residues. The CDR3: CSVEAEPFRGYGYTF. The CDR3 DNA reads TGCAGCGTTGAAGCGGAGCCATTCCGGGGCTATGGCTACACCTTC.

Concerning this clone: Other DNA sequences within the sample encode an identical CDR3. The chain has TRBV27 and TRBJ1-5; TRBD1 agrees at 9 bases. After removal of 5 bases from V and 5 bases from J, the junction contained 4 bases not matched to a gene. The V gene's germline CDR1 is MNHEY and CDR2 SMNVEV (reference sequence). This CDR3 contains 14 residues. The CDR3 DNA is TGTGCCAGCAGTCCTAGGACAGGGGATCAGCCCCAGCATTTT. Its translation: CASSPRTGDQPQHF.

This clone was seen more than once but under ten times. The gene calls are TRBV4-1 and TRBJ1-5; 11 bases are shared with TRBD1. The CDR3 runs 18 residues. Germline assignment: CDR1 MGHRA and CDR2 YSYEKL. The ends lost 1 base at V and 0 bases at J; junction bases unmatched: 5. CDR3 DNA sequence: TGCGCCAGCAGCCAAGGGACAGGGGGCTACGATAGCAATCAGCCCCAGCATTTT. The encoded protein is CASSQGTGGYDSNQPQHF.

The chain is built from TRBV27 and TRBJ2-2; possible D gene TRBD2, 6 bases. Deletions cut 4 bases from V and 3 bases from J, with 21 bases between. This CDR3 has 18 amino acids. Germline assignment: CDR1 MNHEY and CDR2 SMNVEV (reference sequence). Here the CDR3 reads CASSWSLSIGRYTGELFF. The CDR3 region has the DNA TGTGCCAGCAGTTGGAGCCTGTCAATCGGGAGATACACCGGGGAGCTGTTTTTT.

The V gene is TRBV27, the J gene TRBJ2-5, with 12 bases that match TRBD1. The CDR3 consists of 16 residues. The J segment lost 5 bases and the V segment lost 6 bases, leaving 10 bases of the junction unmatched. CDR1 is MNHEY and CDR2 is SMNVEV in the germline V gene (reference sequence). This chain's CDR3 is CASRPGQGAHGETQYF. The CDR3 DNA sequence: TGTGCCAGCAGACCGGGACAGGGGGCGCACGGGGAGACCCAGTACTTC.

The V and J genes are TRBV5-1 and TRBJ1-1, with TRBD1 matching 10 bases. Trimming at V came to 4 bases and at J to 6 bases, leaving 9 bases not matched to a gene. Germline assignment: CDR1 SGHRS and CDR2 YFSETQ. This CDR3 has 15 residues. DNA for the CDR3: TGCGCCAGCAGCGGACCGGGACAGGGGATGTCTGAAGCTTTCTTT. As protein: CASSGPGQGMSEAFF.